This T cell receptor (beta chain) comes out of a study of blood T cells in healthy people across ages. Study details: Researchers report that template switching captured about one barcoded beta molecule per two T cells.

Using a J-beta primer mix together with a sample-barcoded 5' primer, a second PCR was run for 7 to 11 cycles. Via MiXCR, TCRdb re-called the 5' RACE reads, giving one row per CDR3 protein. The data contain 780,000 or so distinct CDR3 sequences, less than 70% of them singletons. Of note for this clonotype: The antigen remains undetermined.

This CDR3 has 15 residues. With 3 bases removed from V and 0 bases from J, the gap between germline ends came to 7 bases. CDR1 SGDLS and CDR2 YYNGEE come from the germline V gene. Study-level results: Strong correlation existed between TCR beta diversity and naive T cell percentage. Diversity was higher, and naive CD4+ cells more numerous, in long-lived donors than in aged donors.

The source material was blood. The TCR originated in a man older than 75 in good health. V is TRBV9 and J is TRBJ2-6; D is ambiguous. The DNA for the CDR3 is TGTGCCAGCAGCGGGCTTAACTCTGGGGCCAACGTCCTGACTTTC. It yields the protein CASSGLNSGANVLTF.